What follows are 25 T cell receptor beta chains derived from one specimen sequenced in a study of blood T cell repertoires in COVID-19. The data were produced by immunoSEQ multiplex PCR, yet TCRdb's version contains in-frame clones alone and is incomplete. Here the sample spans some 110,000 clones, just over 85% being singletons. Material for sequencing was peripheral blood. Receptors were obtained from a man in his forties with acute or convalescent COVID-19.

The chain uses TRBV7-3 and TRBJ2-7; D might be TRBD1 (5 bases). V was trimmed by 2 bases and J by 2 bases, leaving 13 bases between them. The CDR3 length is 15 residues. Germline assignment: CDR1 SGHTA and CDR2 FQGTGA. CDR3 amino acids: CASSLDLVTAYEQYF. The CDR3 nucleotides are TGTGCCAGCAGCTTAGACCTGGTGACAGCCTACGAGCAGTACTTC.

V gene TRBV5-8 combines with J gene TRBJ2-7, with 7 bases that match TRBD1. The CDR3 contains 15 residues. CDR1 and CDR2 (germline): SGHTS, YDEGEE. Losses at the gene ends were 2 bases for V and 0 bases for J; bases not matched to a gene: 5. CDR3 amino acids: CASSLPGTVSYEQYF. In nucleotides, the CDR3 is TGTGCCAGCAGCTTACCCGGGACAGTCTCCTACGAGCAGTACTTC.

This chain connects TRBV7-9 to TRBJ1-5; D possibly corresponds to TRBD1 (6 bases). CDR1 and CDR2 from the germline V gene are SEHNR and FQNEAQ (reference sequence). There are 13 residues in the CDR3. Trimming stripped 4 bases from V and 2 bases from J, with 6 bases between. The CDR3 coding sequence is TGTGCCAGCAGCTCAGGGGGCAATCAGCCCCAGCATTTT. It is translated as CASSSGGNQPQHF.

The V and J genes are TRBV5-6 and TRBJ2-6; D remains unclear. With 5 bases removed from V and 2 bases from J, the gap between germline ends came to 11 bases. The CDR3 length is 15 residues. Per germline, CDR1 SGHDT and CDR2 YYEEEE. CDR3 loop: CASSIDWAGANVLTF. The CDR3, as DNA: TGTGCCAGCAGTATCGACTGGGCTGGGGCCAACGTCCTGACTTTC.

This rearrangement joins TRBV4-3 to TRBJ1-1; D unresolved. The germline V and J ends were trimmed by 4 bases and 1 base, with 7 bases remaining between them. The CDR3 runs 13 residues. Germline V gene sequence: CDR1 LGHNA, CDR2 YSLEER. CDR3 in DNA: TGCGCCAGCAGCCTAACACGGAACACTGAAGCTTTCTTT. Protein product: CASSLTRNTEAFF.

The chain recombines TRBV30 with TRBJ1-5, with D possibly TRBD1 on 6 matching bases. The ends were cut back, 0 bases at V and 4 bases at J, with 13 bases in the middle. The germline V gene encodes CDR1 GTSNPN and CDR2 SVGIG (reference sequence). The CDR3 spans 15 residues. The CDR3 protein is CAWSVMDRDNQPQHF. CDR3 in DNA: TGTGCCTGGAGTGTTATGGACAGAGATAATCAGCCCCAGCATTTT.

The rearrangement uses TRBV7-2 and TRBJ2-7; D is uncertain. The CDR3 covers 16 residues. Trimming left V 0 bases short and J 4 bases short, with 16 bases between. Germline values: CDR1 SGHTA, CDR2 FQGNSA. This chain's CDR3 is CASSLALFPPNYEQYF. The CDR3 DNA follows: TGTGCCAGCAGCTTAGCCTTGTTTCCCCCTAATTACGAGCAGTACTTC.

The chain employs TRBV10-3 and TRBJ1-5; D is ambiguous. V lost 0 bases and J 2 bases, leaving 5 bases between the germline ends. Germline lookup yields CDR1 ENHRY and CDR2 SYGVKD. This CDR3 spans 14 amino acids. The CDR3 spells CAISESGGNQPQHF. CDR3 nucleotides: TGTGCCATCAGTGAGTCGGGAGGCAATCAGCCCCAGCATTTT.

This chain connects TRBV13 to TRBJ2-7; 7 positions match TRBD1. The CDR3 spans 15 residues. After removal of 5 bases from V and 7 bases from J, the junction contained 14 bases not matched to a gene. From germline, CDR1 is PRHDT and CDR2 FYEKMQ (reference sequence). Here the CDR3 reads CASSGQGDLLGEQYF. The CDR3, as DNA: TGTGCCAGCAGCGGCCAGGGGGATCTTCTGGGGGAGCAGTACTTC.

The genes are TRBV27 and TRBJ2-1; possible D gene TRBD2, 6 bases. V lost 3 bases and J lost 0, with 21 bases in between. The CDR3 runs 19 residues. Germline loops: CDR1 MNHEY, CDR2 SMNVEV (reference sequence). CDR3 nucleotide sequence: TGTGCCAGCAGTTTTGTCCGCGGGGACGGGGCCAGCTCCTACAATGAGCAGTTCTTC. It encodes CASSFVRGDGASSYNEQFF.

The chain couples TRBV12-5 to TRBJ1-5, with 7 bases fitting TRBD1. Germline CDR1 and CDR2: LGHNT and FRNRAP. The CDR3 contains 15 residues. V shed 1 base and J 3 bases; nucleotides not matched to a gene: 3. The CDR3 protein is CASGLGDSINQPQHF. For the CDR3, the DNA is TGTGCTAGTGGTTTGGGGGACAGCATCAATCAGCCCCAGCATTTT.

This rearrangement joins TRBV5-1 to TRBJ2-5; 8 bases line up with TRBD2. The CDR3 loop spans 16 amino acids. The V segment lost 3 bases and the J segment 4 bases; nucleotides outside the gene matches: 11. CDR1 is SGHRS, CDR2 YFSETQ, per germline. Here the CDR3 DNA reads TGCGCCAGCAGCTACCCTATCGGGGGGGCTAGAGAGACCCAGTACTTC. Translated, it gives CASSYPIGGARETQYF. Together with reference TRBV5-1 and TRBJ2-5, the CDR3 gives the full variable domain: KAGVTQTPRYLIKTRGQQVTLSCSPISGHRSVSWYQQTPGQGLQFLFEYFSETQRNKGNFPGRFSGRQFSNSRSEMNVSTLELGDSALYLCASSYPIGGARETQYFGPGTRLLVL.

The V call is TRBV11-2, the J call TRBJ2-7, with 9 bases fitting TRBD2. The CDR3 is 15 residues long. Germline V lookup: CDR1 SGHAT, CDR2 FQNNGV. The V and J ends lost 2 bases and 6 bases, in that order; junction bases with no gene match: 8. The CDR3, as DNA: TGTGCCAGCAGCTTATTGGGCGGGAGGGCCTCCGAGCAGTACTTC. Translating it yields CASSLLGGRASEQYF.

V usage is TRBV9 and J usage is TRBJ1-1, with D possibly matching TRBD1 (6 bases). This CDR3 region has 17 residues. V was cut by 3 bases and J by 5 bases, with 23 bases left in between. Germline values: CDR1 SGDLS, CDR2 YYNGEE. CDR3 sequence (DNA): TGTGCCAGCAGCGCCCTGGGGGCCGGGGCAGAGAAAACTGAAGCTTTCTTT. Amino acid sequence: CASSALGAGAEKTEAFF.

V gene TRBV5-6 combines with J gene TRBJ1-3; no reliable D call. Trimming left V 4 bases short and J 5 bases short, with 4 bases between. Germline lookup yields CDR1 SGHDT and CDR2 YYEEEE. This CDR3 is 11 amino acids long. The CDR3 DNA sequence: TGTGCCAGCAGCACTAGAAACACCATATATTTT. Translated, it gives CASSTRNTIYF.

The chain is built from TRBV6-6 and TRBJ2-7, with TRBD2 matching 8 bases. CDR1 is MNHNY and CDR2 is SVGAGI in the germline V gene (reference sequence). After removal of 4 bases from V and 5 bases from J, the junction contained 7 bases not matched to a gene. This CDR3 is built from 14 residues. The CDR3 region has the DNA TGTGCCAGCAGTTTGGGAGCGGGGGTCCACGAGCAGTACTTC. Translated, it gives CASSLGAGVHEQYF.

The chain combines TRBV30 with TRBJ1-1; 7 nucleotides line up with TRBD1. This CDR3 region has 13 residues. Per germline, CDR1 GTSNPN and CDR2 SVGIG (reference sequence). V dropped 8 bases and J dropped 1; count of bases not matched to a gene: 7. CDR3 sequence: CAREGTANTEAFF. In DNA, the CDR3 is TGTGCCCGGGAGGGGACAGCGAACACTGAAGCTTTCTTT.

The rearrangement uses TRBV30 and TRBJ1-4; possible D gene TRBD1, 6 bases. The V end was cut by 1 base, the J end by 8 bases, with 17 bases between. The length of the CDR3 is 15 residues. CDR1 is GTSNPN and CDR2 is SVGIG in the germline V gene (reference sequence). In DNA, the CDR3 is TGTGCCTGGAGTGCAATACAGGGATTCCCCGAAAAACTGTTTTTT. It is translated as CAWSAIQGFPEKLFF.

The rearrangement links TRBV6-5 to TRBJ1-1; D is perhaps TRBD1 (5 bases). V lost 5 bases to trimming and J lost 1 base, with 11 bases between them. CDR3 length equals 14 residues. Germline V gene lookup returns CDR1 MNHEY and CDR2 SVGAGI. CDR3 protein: CASSRTPSNTEAFF. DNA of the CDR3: TGTGCCAGCAGTCGGACACCCTCGAACACTGAAGCTTTCTTT.

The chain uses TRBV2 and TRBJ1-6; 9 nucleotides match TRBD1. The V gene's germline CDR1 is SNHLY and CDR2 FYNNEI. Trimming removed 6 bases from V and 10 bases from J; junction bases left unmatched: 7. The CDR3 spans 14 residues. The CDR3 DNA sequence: TGTGCCAGCAGAACCGGACAGGGGCCCTCACCCCTCCACTTT. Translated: CASRTGQGPSPLHF.

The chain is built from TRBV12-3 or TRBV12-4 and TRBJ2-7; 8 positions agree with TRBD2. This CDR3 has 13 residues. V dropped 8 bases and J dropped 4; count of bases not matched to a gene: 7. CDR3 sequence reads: CASAVAGTYEQYF. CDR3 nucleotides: TGTGCCAGCGCCGTAGCGGGGACGTACGAGCAGTACTTC.

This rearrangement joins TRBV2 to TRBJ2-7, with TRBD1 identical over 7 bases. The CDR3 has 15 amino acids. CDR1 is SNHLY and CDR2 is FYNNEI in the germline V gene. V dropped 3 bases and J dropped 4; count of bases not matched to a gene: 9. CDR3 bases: TGTGCCAGCAGTGATTCGGAAAGGGGGCGATACGAGCAGTACTTC. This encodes CASSDSERGRYEQYF.

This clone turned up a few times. CDR3: CASSKVTSSSYNEQFF. Written as DNA, the CDR3 is TGTGCCAGTAGTAAGGTGACTAGCAGCTCCTACAATGAGCAGTTCTTC. This sequence joins TRBV19 and TRBJ2-1; 7 bases match TRBD2. CDR1 and CDR2 from the germline V gene are LNHDA and SQIVND (reference sequence). Losses at the gene ends were 4 bases for V and 0 bases for J; bases not matched to a gene: 6. CDR3 length equals 16 residues.

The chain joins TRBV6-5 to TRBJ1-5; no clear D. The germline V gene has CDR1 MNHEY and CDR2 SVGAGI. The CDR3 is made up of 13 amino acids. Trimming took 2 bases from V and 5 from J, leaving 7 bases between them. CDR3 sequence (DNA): TGTGCCAGCAGTTACAGGAGAGATCAGCCCCAGCATTTT. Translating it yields CASSYRRDQPQHF.

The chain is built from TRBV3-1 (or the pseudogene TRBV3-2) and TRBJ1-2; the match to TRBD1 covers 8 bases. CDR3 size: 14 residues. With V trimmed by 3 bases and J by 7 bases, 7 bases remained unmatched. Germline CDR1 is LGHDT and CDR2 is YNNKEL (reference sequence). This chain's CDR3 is CASSHRTGPGGYTF. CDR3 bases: TGTGCCAGCAGCCACAGGACAGGGCCGGGTGGCTACACCTTC.